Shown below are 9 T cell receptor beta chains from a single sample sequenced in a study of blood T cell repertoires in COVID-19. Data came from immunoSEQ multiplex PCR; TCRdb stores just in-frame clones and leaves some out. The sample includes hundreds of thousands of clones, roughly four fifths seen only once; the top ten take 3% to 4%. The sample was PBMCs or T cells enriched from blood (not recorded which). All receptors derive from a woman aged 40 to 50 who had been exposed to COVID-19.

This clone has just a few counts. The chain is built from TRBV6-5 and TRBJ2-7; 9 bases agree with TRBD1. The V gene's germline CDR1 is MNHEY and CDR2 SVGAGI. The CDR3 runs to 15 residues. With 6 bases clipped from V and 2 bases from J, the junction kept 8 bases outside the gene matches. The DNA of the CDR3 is TGTGCCAGCAGCTCCCGACGGACAGGGGCCTACGAGCAGTACTTC. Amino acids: CASSSRRTGAYEQYF.

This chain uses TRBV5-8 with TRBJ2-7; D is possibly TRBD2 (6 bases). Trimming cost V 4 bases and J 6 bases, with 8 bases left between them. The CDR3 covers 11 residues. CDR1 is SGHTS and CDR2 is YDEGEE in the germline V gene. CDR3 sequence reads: CASSPEGEQYF. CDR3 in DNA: TGTGCCAGCAGCCCGGAGGGCGAGCAGTACTTC. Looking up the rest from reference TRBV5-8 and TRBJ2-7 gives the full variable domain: EAGVTQSPTHLIKTRGQQATLRCSPISGHTSVYWYQQALGLGLQFLLWYDEGEERNRGNFPPRFSGRQFPNYSSELNVNALELEDSALYLCASSPEGEQYFGPGTRLTVT.

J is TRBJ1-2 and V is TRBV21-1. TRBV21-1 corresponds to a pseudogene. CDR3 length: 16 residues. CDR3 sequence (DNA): TGTGCCAGCAGCAAAGTGGGGGAAGGGGGGGCCTATGGCTACACCTTC. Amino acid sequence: CASSKVGEGGAYGYTF.

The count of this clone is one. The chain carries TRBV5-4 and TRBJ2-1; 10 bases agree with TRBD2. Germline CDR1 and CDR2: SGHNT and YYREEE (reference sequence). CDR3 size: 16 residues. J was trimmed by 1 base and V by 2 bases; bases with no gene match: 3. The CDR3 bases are TGTGCCAGCAGCTTACTAGCGGGGAGTTCCTACAATGAGCAGTTCTTC. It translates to CASSLLAGSSYNEQFF.

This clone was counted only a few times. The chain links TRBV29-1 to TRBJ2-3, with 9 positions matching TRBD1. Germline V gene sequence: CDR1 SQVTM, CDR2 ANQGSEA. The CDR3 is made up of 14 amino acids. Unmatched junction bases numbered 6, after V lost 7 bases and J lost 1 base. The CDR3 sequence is CSARTGVRTDTQYF. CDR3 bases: TGCAGCGCCCGGACAGGGGTCCGCACAGATACGCAGTATTTT.

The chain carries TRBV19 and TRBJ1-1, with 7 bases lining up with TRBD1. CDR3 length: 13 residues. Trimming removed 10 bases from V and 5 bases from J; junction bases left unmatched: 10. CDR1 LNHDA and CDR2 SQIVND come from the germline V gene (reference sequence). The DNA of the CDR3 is TGTGCCATCCTAGACAGGGAAGGGACTGAAGCTTTCTTT. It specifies CAILDREGTEAFF.

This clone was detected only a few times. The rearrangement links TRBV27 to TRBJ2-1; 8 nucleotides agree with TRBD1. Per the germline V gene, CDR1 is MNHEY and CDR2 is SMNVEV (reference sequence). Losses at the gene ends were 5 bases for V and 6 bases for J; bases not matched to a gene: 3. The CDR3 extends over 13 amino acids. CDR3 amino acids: CASSPTGVNEQFF. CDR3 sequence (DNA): TGTGCCAGCAGTCCGACAGGGGTCAATGAGCAGTTCTTC.

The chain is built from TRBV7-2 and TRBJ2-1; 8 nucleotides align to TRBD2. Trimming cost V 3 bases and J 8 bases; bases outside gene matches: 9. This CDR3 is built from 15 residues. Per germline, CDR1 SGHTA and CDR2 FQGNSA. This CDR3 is CASSFGLAVNDEQFF. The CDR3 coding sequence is TGTGCCAGCAGCTTTGGACTAGCAGTGAACGATGAGCAGTTCTTC.

CDR3 in DNA: TGTGCCAGCAGCGTGGGGACTAGCGGGGGGGCCGGAGAGACCCAGTACTTC. Translated: CASSVGTSGGAGETQYF. This rearrangement joins TRBV9 to TRBJ2-5; TRBD2 agrees at 16 bases. Germline CDR1 reads SGDLS; CDR2 reads YYNGEE. The CDR3 spans 17 residues. After removal of 2 bases from V and 4 bases from J, the junction contained 5 bases not matched to a gene. The full variable domain, in which reference TRBV9 and TRBJ2-5 provide the parts outside the CDR3, is DSGVTQTPKHLITATGQRVTLRCSPRSGDLSVYWYQQSLDQGLQFLIQYYNGEERAKGNILERFSAQQFPDLHSELNLSSLELGDSALYFCASSVGTSGGAGETQYFGPGTRLLVL.